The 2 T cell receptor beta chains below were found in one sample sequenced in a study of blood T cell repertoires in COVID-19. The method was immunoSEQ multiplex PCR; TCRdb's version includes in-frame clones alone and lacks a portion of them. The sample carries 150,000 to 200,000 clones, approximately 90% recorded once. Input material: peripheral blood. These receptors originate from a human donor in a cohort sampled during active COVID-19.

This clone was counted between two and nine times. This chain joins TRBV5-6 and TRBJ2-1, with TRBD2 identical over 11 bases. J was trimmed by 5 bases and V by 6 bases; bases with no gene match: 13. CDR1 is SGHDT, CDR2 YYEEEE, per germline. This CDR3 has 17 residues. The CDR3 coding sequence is TGTGCCAGCAACCAGAGACTAGCGGGACTCGGCAACAATGAGCAGTTCTTC. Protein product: CASNQRLAGLGNNEQFF.

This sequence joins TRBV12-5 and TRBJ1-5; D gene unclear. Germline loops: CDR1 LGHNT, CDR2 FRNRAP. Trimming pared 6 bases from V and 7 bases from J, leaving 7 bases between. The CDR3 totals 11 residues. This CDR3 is CASGREQPQHF. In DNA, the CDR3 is TGTGCTAGTGGGCGGGAGCAGCCCCAGCATTTT.